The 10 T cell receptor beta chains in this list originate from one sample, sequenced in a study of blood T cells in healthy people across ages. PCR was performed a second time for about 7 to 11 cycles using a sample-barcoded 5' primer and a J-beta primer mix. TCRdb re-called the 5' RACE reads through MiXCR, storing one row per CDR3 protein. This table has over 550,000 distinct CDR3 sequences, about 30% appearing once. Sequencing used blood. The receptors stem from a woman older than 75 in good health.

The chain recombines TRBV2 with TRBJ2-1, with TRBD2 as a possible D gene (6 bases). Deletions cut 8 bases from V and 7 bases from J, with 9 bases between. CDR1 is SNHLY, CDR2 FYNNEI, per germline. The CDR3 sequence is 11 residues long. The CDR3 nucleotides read TGTGCCAGCCCAGCGGGTAATGAGCAGTTCTTC. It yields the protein CASPAGNEQFF.

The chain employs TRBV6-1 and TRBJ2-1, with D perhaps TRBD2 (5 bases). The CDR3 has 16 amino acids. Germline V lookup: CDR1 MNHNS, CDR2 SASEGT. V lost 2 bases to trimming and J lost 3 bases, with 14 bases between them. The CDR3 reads CASSESWSGLYNEQFF. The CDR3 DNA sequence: TGTGCCAGCAGTGAAAGTTGGAGCGGCCTCTACAATGAGCAGTTCTTC.

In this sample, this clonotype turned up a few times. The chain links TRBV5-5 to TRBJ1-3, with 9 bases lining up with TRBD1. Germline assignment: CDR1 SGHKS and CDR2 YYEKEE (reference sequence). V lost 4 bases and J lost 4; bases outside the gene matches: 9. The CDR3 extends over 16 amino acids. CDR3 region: CASSLGTGYEGNTIYF. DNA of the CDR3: TGTGCCAGCAGCCTTGGGACAGGGTACGAGGGAAACACCATATATTTT.

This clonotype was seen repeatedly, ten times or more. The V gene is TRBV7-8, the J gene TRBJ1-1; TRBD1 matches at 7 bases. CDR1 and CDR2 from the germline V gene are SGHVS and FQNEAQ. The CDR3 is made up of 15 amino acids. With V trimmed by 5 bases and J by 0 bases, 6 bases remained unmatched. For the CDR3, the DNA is TGTGCCAGCAGCAACAGGGGAGGCATGAACACTGAAGCTTTCTTT. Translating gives CASSNRGGMNTEAFF.

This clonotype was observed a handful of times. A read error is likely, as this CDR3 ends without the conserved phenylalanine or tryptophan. The CDR3 loop reads CASSVDRGRGGGAYNEQFV. CDR3 bases: TGTGCCAGCAGCGTAGATCGGGGGAGGGGCGGGGGCGCTTACAATGAGCAGTTCGTC. The V and J genes are TRBV9 and TRBJ2-1; weak D call: TRBD2 (7 bases). Germline loops: CDR1 SGDLS, CDR2 YYNGEE. V lost 0 bases and J 4 bases, leaving 23 bases between the germline ends. CDR3 size: 19 residues.

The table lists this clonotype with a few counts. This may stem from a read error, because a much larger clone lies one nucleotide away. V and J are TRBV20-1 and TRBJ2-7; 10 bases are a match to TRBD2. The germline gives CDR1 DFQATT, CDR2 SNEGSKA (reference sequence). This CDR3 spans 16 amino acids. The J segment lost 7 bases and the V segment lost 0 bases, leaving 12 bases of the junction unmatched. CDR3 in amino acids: CSARDLTSGVRNEQYF. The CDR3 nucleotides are TGCAGTGCTAGAGACCTAACTAGCGGGGTTAGAAATGAGCAGTACTTC.

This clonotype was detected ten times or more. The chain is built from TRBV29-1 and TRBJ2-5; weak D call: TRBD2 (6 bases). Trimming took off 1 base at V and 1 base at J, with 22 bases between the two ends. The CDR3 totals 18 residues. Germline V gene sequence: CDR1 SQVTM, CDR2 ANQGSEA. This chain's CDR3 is CSVEVLPGWDSSQETQYF. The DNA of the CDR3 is TGCAGCGTTGAAGTACTCCCTGGATGGGACTCTTCCCAAGAGACCCAGTACTTC.

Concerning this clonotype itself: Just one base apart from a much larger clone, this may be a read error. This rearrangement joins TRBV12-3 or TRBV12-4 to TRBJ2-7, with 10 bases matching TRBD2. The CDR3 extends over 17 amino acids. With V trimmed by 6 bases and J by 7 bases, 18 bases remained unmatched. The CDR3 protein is CASSRSRLAGENNEQYF. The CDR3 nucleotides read TGTGCCAGCAGCCGATCCCGGCTAGCGGGGGAAAACAATGAGCAGTACTTC.

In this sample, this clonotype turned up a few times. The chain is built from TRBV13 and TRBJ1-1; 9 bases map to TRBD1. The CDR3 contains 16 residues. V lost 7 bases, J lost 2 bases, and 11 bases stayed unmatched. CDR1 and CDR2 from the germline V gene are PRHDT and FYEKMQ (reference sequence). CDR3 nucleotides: TGTGCCAGCACCCCGGAGGGGACAGGGCTAAACACTGAAGCTTTCTTT. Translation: CASTPEGTGLNTEAFF.

The CDR3 here is CASSRGQGIGEQYF. DNA for the CDR3: TGTGCCAGCAGCAGAGGACAGGGGATTGGCGAGCAGTACTTC. The chain has TRBV7-9 and TRBJ2-7, with 9 bases identical to TRBD1. The junction had 8 bases not matched to a gene; V was cut back by 5 bases and J by 6 bases. Germline V lookup: CDR1 SEHNR, CDR2 FQNEAQ (reference sequence). This CDR3 region has 14 residues. Full variable domain (missing parts from reference TRBV7-9 and TRBJ2-7): DTGVSQNPRHKITKRGQNVTFRCDPISEHNRLYWYRQTLGQGPEFLTYFQNEAQLEKSRLLSDRFSAERPKGSFSTLEIQRTEQGDSAMYLCASSRGQGIGEQYFGPGTRLTVT.